One sample yielded the 23 T cell receptor beta chains listed below, sequenced in a study of blood T cell repertoires in COVID-19. Some clones are missing from TCRdb's copy, which holds only in-frame ones; the method was immunoSEQ multiplex PCR. The table has roughly 20,000 clones, about four fifths seen once; the top ten hold 11%. The sequenced material came from peripheral blood. Every receptor here comes from a man at least 80 years old with acute or convalescent COVID-19.

This chain connects TRBV7-3 to TRBJ2-6; 8 bases align to TRBD1. With 8 bases clipped from V and 1 base from J, the junction kept 13 bases outside the gene matches. This CDR3 spans 18 amino acids. Germline loops: CDR1 SGHTA, CDR2 FQGTGA. CDR3 sequence (DNA): TGTGCCAGCGGTCTCGCCGGGACAGGCAGGTCTGGGGCCAACGTCCTGACTTTC. This gives the protein CASGLAGTGRSGANVLTF. Together with reference TRBV7-3 and TRBJ2-6, the CDR3 gives the full variable domain: GAGVSQTPSNKVTEKGKYVELRCDPISGHTALYWYRQSLGQGPEFLIYFQGTGAADDSGLPNDRFFAVRPEGSVSTLKIQRTERGDSAVYLCASGLAGTGRSGANVLTFGAGSRLTVL.

CDR3 loop: CASSEQGFAGNTIYF. The CDR3 coding sequence is TGTGCCAGCAGTGAACAGGGGTTTGCTGGAAACACCATATATTTT. The J gene is TRBJ1-3, the V gene TRBV2, with D possibly being TRBD1 (6 bases). V was cut by 2 bases and J by 2 bases, with 10 bases left in between. The CDR3 covers 15 residues. Germline CDR1 is SNHLY and CDR2 is FYNNEI.

The chain employs TRBV5-1 and TRBJ2-7, with 9 bases matching TRBD1. Per germline, CDR1 SGHRS and CDR2 YFSETQ. After removal of 4 bases from V and 3 bases from J, the junction contained 5 bases not matched to a gene. The CDR3 sequence is 14 residues long. The CDR3 sequence: CASSTSTGGYEQYF. The CDR3 coding sequence is TGCGCCAGCAGCACCTCGACAGGGGGCTACGAGCAGTACTTC.

The chain recombines TRBV7-9 with TRBJ2-1; no clear D. Germline V lookup: CDR1 SEHNR, CDR2 FQNEAQ (reference sequence). The germline V and J ends were trimmed by 3 bases and 5 bases, with 2 bases remaining between them. CDR3 length: 11 amino acids. CDR3 in DNA: TGTGCCAGCAGCTTCAACAATGAGCAGTTCTTC. This translates into CASSFNNEQFF.

This clone showed up just a few times. The gene calls are TRBV29-1 and TRBJ1-2; 8 positions match TRBD1. Germline CDR1 SQVTM, CDR2 ANQGSEA. The CDR3 is made up of 13 amino acids. V lost 6 bases to trimming and J lost 4 bases; unmatched junction nucleotides: 7. Here the CDR3 reads CSVARQGSYGYTF. The DNA of the CDR3 is TGCAGCGTCGCCCGACAGGGGAGCTATGGCTACACCTTC.

The chain has TRBV10-3 and TRBJ1-1; possibly TRBD1 for D (6 bases). Trimming cost V 3 bases and J 0 bases, with 8 bases left between them. The germline CDR1 and CDR2 sequences are ENHRY and SYGVKD. The CDR3 totals 14 residues. As DNA, the CDR3 is TGTGCCATCAGTGAACAGGGAATGAACACTGAAGCTTTCTTT. This encodes CAISEQGMNTEAFF.

The V and J genes are TRBV7-9 and TRBJ1-2; perhaps TRBD1 as D (6 bases). Germline V gives CDR1 SEHNR, CDR2 FQNEAQ (reference sequence). CDR3 length equals 12 residues. The V gene lost 1 base and the J gene lost 12 bases, with 12 bases spanning the gap. The chain's CDR3 is CASSLENRAHTF. In DNA, the CDR3 is TGTGCCAGCAGCTTAGAAAACAGGGCCCACACCTTC. The complete variable domain, with remaining parts taken from reference TRBV7-9 and TRBJ1-2, reads DTGVSQNPRHKITKRGQNVTFRCDPISEHNRLYWYRQTLGQGPEFLTYFQNEAQLEKSRLLSDRFSAERPKGSFSTLEIQRTEQGDSAMYLCASSLENRAHTFGSGTRLTVV.

The CDR3 loop reads CASSLTVLSSYEQYF. DNA for the CDR3: TGCGCCAGCAGCTTGACAGTCCTTAGCTCCTACGAGCAGTACTTC. V is TRBV5-1 and J is TRBJ2-7; D is uncertain. The CDR3 contains 15 residues. Germline V gene sequence: CDR1 SGHRS, CDR2 YFSETQ. V was cut by 1 base and J by 0 bases, with 11 bases left in between. Supplemented by reference TRBV5-1 and TRBJ2-7, the full variable domain reads KAGVTQTPRYLIKTRGQQVTLSCSPISGHRSVSWYQQTPGQGLQFLFEYFSETQRNKGNFPGRFSGRQFSNSRSEMNVSTLELGDSALYLCASSLTVLSSYEQYFGPGTRLTVT.

The V gene is TRBV11-1, the J gene TRBJ2-7, with D perhaps matching TRBD1 (5 bases). This CDR3 region has 15 residues. CDR1 SGHAT and CDR2 FQDESV come from the germline V gene (reference sequence). Between the trimmed V and J ends, which lost 3 bases and 4 bases, there was a span of 16 bases. CDR3 in DNA: TGTGCCAGCAGCTTGCGAGACAGTGGGCCTTACGAGCAGTACTTC. It codes for CASSLRDSGPYEQYF.

The chain joins TRBV20-1 to TRBJ2-4; D is ambiguous. Trimming removed 3 bases at V and 7 bases at J, with 4 bases between. Germline V gene lookup returns CDR1 DFQATT and CDR2 SNEGSKA (reference sequence). This CDR3 comprises 10 residues. The CDR3 loop reads CSASLNIQYF. Here the CDR3 DNA reads TGCAGTGCTAGTCTGAACATTCAGTACTTC.

The V and J genes are TRBV18 and TRBJ2-5, with 7 bases matching TRBD2. Looked up from germline, CDR1 is KGHSH and CDR2 is LQKENI. This CDR3 is built from 18 residues. The V and J ends lost 3 bases and 3 bases, in that order; junction bases with no gene match: 16. CDR3 sequence: CASSPRLAEMPKKETQYF. CDR3 nucleotide sequence: TGTGCCAGCTCACCCCGTCTAGCGGAGATGCCAAAGAAAGAGACCCAGTACTTC. Complete variable domain (other parts from reference TRBV18 and TRBJ2-5): NAGVMQNPRHLVRRRGQEARLRCSPMKGHSHVYWYRQLPEEGLKFMVYLQKENIIDESGMPKERFSAEFPKEGPSILRIQQVVRGDSAAYFCASSPRLAEMPKKETQYFGPGTRLLVL.

This chain links TRBV28 with TRBJ2-7; D not resolved. The CDR3 length is 13 residues. Trimming left V 4 bases short and J 2 bases short, with 9 bases between. CDR1 and CDR2 (germline): MDHEN, SYDVKM. The CDR3 reads CASSSEETYEQYF. CDR3 DNA sequence: TGTGCCAGCAGTTCTGAGGAAACCTACGAGCAGTACTTC. The variable domain in full, completed from reference TRBV28 and TRBJ2-7, reads DVKVTQSSRYLVKRTGEKVFLECVQDMDHENMFWYRQDPGLGLRLIYFSYDVKMKEKGDIPEGYSVSREKKERFSLILESASTNQTSMYLCASSSEETYEQYFGPGTRLTVT.

The V gene is TRBV7-9, the J gene TRBJ2-3; D remains unclear. The CDR3 is made up of 15 amino acids. Germline CDR1 and CDR2: SEHNR and FQNEAQ (reference sequence). With 3 bases removed from V and 2 bases from J, the gap between germline ends came to 12 bases. The DNA for the CDR3 is TGTGCCAGCAGCTTCGAAACAGTATCCACAGATACGCAGTATTTT. Its protein product is CASSFETVSTDTQYF.

This clone was picked up a small number of times. This rearrangement joins TRBV2 to TRBJ1-6, with 8 nucleotides matching TRBD1. V lost 7 bases to trimming and J lost 10 bases; unmatched junction nucleotides: 15. In germline, CDR1 is SNHLY, CDR2 FYNNEI. This CDR3 region has 16 residues. CDR3 nucleotides: TGTGCCAGCATGGACAGGGCAGGTCGGAGGAACTCACCCCTCCACTTT. It is translated as CASMDRAGRRNSPLHF.

In its sample, this clone was seen a few times. The chain has TRBV7-3 and TRBJ2-1; 10 bases are shared with TRBD2. Per germline, CDR1 SGHTA and CDR2 FQGTGA. This CDR3 is built from 17 residues. V was pared by 5 bases and J by 12 bases, with 19 bases of the junction left unmatched. The CDR3 DNA is TGTGCCAGCAGCCCACCGCACGAGCGGGGGGGCCCATTGGTGCAGTTCTTC. Residues: CASSPPHERGGPLVQFF.

The chain joins TRBV18 to TRBJ2-2; 8 bases are shared with TRBD2. Germline lookup yields CDR1 KGHSH and CDR2 LQKENI. The CDR3 is made up of 15 amino acids. J gave up 4 bases and V 3 bases, and 4 bases lay outside the gene matches. The CDR3 spells CASSPAGGSTGELFF. DNA of the CDR3: TGTGCCAGCTCACCCGCGGGGGGCAGCACCGGGGAGCTGTTTTTT. Supplemented by reference TRBV18 and TRBJ2-2, the full variable domain reads NAGVMQNPRHLVRRRGQEARLRCSPMKGHSHVYWYRQLPEEGLKFMVYLQKENIIDESGMPKERFSAEFPKEGPSILRIQQVVRGDSAAYFCASSPAGGSTGELFFGEGSRLTVL.

Comment on this clone: The junction departs from the called germline gene at one end, perhaps through a read error. The J gene is TRBJ1-3, the V gene TRBV29-1; no reliable D call. CDR1 is SQVTM, CDR2 ANQGSEA, per germline. There are 12 residues in the CDR3. The CDR3 nucleotides read TGCAGCGTTGTAAGGCGGACCGGAGGTTTAAATTTT. Translating it yields CSVVRRTGGLNF.

The V gene is TRBV2, the J gene TRBJ2-5; D is possibly TRBD2 (5 bases). This CDR3 region has 13 residues. V gave up 8 bases and J gave up 5 bases, with 15 bases separating them. Germline values: CDR1 SNHLY, CDR2 FYNNEI. DNA for the CDR3: TGTGCCAGCGGCCTGCGGGCCCTGGAGACCCAGTACTTC. Translated, it gives CASGLRALETQYF.

The chain recombines TRBV19 with TRBJ1-1; 10 positions match TRBD1. The V gene end was trimmed by 5 bases and the J gene end by 5 bases; junction bases not matched to a gene: 8. CDR1 and CDR2 (germline): LNHDA, SQIVND (reference sequence). This CDR3 region has 15 residues. CDR3 DNA: TGTGCCAGTAGTGCCGGGACAGGGGCGTCGACTGAAGCTTTCTTT. Its protein product is CASSAGTGASTEAFF.

A single count supports this clone. J is TRBJ2-5 and V is TRBV7-9; 9 bases line up with TRBD2. The germline gives CDR1 SEHNR, CDR2 FQNEAQ (reference sequence). Unmatched junction bases numbered 0, after V lost 2 bases and J lost 5 bases. This CDR3 region has 13 residues. The CDR3 nucleotides are TGTGCCAGCAGCTTACTAGCGGGGGAGACCCAGTACTTC. Its protein product is CASSLLAGETQYF.

The J gene is TRBJ2-7, the V gene TRBV6-5; 14 positions agree with TRBD2. Germline V lookup: CDR1 MNHEY, CDR2 SVGAGI. The CDR3 is 15 amino acids. J lost 2 bases, V lost 6 bases, and 3 bases had no gene match. The CDR3 nucleotides read TGTGCCAGCAGCCCGGGACTAGCGGGGGCCTACGAGCAGTACTTC. It yields the protein CASSPGLAGAYEQYF.

This chain's CDR3 is CASSQTSGGYEQYF. In nucleotides, the CDR3 is TGTGCCAGCAGTCAAACTAGCGGGGGCTACGAGCAGTACTTC. The chain employs TRBV27 and TRBJ2-7, with TRBD2 identical over 11 bases. Germline V gene sequence: CDR1 MNHEY, CDR2 SMNVEV (reference sequence). V shed 5 bases and J 3 bases; nucleotides not matched to a gene: 3. CDR3 size: 14 residues.

This clone was observed a handful of times. V is TRBV2 and J is TRBJ1-2; no reliable D call. This CDR3 spans 14 amino acids. Trimming removed 7 bases from V and 0 bases from J, with 12 bases in between. Germline V gene sequence: CDR1 SNHLY, CDR2 FYNNEI. DNA for the CDR3: TGTGCCAGCACCACGAGGTCCACTAACTATGGCTACACCTTC. It translates to CASTTRSTNYGYTF.